The rows below give T cell receptor beta chains drawn from one sample of a study of cytomegalovirus exposure and HLA in healthy donors. TCRdb keeps only in-frame clones here, not all; method: immunoSEQ multiplex PCR. The table records about 150,000 clones, 64% of them present only once. The sequenced sample was PBMCs. These receptor sequences come from a woman younger than 45 in good health and CMV-seropositive. The conserved cysteine and the conserved F or W are not part of the CDR3 here. For some rows the clone size is stated as once, few or many, or as a class when expanded; others skip it.

TRBJ2-3,NA,TRBV5-1,ASSLAGFSTDTQY
TRBJ2-4,NA,TRBV10-2,ASTTSTNIQY
TRBJ2-3,NA,TRBV5-1,ASSYGLSTDTQY
TRBJ2-1,NA,TRBV7-2,ASSLVSRGRGYEQF
TRBJ1-1,NA,TRBV13,ASSSTGGPNTEAF
TRBJ2-3,few,TRBV29-1,SVGTGDITDTQY
TRBJ1-2,NA,TRBV27,ASSSGEGRYGYT
TRBJ2-5,NA,TRBV28,ASLGWTKQGPNQETQY
TRBJ1-5,NA,TRBV7-2,ASSLAEASNQPQH
TRBJ1-1,once,TRBV6-1,ASSGGQSNTEAS
TRBJ1-1,NA,TRBV2,ASSIPGVTEAF
TRBJ2-5,NA,TRBV5-1,ASSSVTYRDRGVVETQY
TRBJ1-5,NA,TRBV6-1,ASSVYRVANQPQH
TRBJ2-7,NA,TRBV23-1,ASRLGLVVHEQY
TRBJ2-3,NA,TRBV9,ASSVWRGGSDTQY
TRBJ2-3,NA,TRBV7-6,ASSHGGTSGNTQY
TRBJ1-3,NA,TRBV7-9,ASSFRQGPGNTIY
TRBJ2-3,NA,TRBV5-8,ASRGLAVPDTQY
TRBJ1-1,NA,TRBV7-9,ASSLEGQLNTEAF
TRBJ2-5,few,TRBV5-5,ASSLYLQETQY
TRBJ2-1,NA,TRBV5-6,ASSSGNLYNEQF
TRBJ2-1,NA,TRBV6-1,ASRMTGDNEQF
TRBJ2-5,NA,TRBV7-6,ASSFSSGGRETQY
TRBJ2-5,NA,TRBV18,ASSPDPRETQY
TRBJ2-4,NA,TRBV7-2,ASSSNGVIQY
TRBJ2-2,NA,TRBV27,ASSSGQGRGTGELF
TRBJ2-5,few,TRBV5-4,ASSLPGNKETQY
NA,NA,TRBV15,ATSNGGQLSYEQY
TRBJ2-2,NA,TRBV9,ASSHGGGAGELF
TRBJ2-7,NA,TRBV18,ASSQGAPYEQY
TRBJ2-7,NA,TRBV11-3,ASSPGPSTEQY
TRBJ2-1,few,TRBV6-1,AISGTRGYNEQF
TRBJ1-5,NA,TRBV2,ASRGTGGQPQH
TRBJ2-7,NA,TRBV6-1,ASSELADSSYEQY
TRBJ2-1,NA,TRBV5-4,ASSVDRGGTF
TRBJ2-5,NA,TRBV5-1,ASSLALSEETQY
NA,few,TRBV2,ASRSLAWSSYEQY
TRBJ1-4,NA,TRBV6-1,ASSVPSGQAEKLF
TRBJ2-3,NA,TRBV9,ASSVAPTPGGTQY
TRBJ1-1,few,TRBV18,ASSPLGGTTEAF
TRBJ1-2,NA,TRBV6-6,ASSPVRGIGYGYT